This entry features one T cell receptor beta chain sequence. The same CDR3 arises from other DNA sequences in this sample as well. PCR primers comprised 60 Vbeta and 13 Jbeta primers. Sequenced by immunoSEQ multiplex PCR; TCRdb stores in-frame clones only, minus some. The sample lists fewer than 200,000 clones, over 80% occurring once. This sample was taken from a study of cytomegalovirus exposure and HLA in healthy donors. Germline V gene data show CDR1 as SGHRS and CDR2 as YFSETQ. Deletions cut 0 bases from V and 0 bases from J, with 7 bases between. There are 14 residues in the CDR3. This chain links TRBV5-1 with TRBJ2-7; D may be TRBD1 (5 bases). The sequence was collected from a woman aged 50 to 65 in good health and CMV-seropositive. The specimen sequenced was PBMCs. The CDR3 region has the DNA TGCGCCAGCAGCTTGGGACAGAGCTCCTACGAGCAGTACTTC. Its protein is CASSLGQSSYEQYF.